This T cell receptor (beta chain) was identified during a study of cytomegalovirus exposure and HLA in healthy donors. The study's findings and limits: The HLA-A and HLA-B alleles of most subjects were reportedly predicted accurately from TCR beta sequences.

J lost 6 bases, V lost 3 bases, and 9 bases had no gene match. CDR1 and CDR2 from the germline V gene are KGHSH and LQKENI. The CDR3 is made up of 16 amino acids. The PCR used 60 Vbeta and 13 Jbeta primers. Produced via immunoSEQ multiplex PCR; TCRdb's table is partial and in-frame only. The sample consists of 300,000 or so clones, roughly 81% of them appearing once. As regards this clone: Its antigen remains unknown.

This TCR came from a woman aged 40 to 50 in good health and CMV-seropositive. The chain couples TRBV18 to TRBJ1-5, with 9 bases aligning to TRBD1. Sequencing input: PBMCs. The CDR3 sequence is CASSPTGGLSGQPQHF. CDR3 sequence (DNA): TGTGCCAGCTCACCGACAGGGGGACTAAGCGGTCAGCCCCAGCATTTT.